The rows below give T cell receptor beta chains drawn from one sample of a study of Ad26.COV2.S vaccination and SARS-CoV-2 variants. TCRdb keeps only in-frame clones here, not all; method: immunoSEQ multiplex PCR. The data hold about 330,000 clones, with under 90% observed a single time. Material: peripheral blood, obtained in a trial of Ad26.COV2.S vaccine versus placebo. Receptors were obtained from a person between 18 and 60 years old who received the Ad26.COV2.S COVID-19 vaccine or a placebo. The CDR3 runs from the conserved cysteine through the conserved F or W. D genes are given only for firm matches. The listing skips clone size in some rows; elsewhere it reads once, few, many or a size class.

v_gene	d_gene	abundance	j_gene	CDR3aa	CDR3nt
TRBV6-6	-	-	TRBJ2-7	CASSYSRFYEQYF	TGTGCCAGCAGTTACTCGCGCTTCTACGAGCAGTACTTC
TRBV9	-	once	TRBJ2-2	CASSPPSAGELFF	TGTGCCAGCAGCCCCCCGAGTGCGGGGGAGCTGTTTTTT
TRBV4-3	-	once	TRBJ2-5	CASSQDGAKETQYF	TGCGCCAGCAGCCAAGACGGGGCTAAAGAGACCCAGTACTTC
TRBV3-1/TRBV3-2	-	-	TRBJ1-5	CASSQDRSAVFFHQPQHF	TGTGCCAGCAGCCAAGACAGATCGGCGGTATTTTTTCATCAGCCCCAGCATTTT
TRBV29-1	TRBD1	-	TRBJ1-5	CSAITGGGNQPQHF	TGCAGCGCTATCACAGGGGGCGGCAATCAGCCCCAGCATTTT
TRBV29-1	-	-	TRBJ1-1	CSVSRGGNTEAFF	TGCAGCGTTTCACGGGGGGGCAACACTGAAGCTTTCTTT
TRBV4-3	-	-	TRBJ1-5	CASSQAYRGSNQPQHF	TGCGCCAGCAGCCAAGCATACAGAGGGAGCAATCAGCCCCAGCATTTT
TRBV7-2	-	-	TRBJ2-7	CASSRGWGVNEQYF	TGTGCCAGCAGCCGCGGCTGGGGGGTCAACGAGCAGTACTTC
TRBV6-2/TRBV6-3	-	-	TRBJ1-1	CASSSGTTMNTEAFF	TGTGCCAGCAGTTCCGGGACAACCATGAACACTGAAGCTTTCTTT
TRBV7-9	-	once	TRBJ1-1	CASRHANTEAFF	TGTGCCAGCCGGCACGCTAACACTGAAGCTTTCTTT
TRBV11-3	-	-	TRBJ2-5	CASSPFRDSVETQYF	TGTGCCAGCAGCCCCTTCCGGGACTCCGTAGAGACCCAGTACTTC
TRBV11-3	-	-	TRBJ2-5	CASYHSGVTETQYF	TGTGCCAGCTATCACTCGGGAGTAACTGAGACCCAGTACTTC
TRBV3-1/TRBV3-2	-	-	TRBJ2-5	CASSQQYQETQYF	TGTGCCAGCAGCCAACAGTACCAAGAGACCCAGTACTTC
TRBV7-8	TRBD2	-	TRBJ2-1	CASSLNGELAGYNEQFF	TGTGCCAGCAGCTTAAACGGGGAACTAGCGGGGTACAATGAGCAGTTCTTC
TRBV29-1	-	-	TRBJ2-1	CSVEGLLLTYNEQFF	TGCAGCGTTGAAGGGCTTCTATTAACCTACAATGAGCAGTTCTTC
TRBV18	-	-	TRBJ1-1	CASSPTGMNTEAFF	TGTGCCAGCTCACCCACAGGGATGAACACTGAAGCTTTCTTT
TRBV19	TRBD2	-	TRBJ2-1	CASSMLAGGQAEQFF	TGTGCCAGTAGTATGCTAGCGGGGGGGCAGGCTGAGCAGTTCTTC
TRBV7-2	TRBD2	-	TRBJ2-7	CASSSLAGGPTYEQYF	TGTGCCAGCAGCTCGTTAGCGGGGGGACCCACCTACGAGCAGTACTTC
TRBV6-5	-	once	TRBJ1-1	CASSYSAGANTEAFF	TGTGCCAGCAGTTACTCGGCGGGGGCGAACACTGAAGCTTTCTTT
TRBV19	-	-	TRBJ2-2	CASSVANGPGELFF	TGTGCCAGTAGTGTGGCCAATGGGCCCGGGGAGCTGTTTTTT
TRBV29-1	TRBD2	-	TRBJ2-1	CSVGGRLFNEQFF	TGCAGCGTTGGCGGGAGACTCTTCAATGAGCAGTTCTTC
TRBV18	-	-	TRBJ2-5	CASSPYQGETQYF	TGTGCCAGCTCACCTTACCAGGGGGAGACCCAGTACTTC